Each of the 8 T cell receptor beta chains below was sequenced from the same sample in a study of T-cell memory formation after mild COVID-19 (dated by TCRdb to about 2021). Library method: 5' RACE. The reads were generated on an Illumina NovaSeq 6000. TCRdb reprocessing: public reads trimmed at Q25 with fastp, clones called with MiXCR, in-frame beta chains kept. Rows are unified per CDR3 protein, each entry keeping the most common DNA and genes. This sample comprises 400,000 or so distinct CDR3 sequences, roughly 20% of them detected only once. The ten biggest clones cover around an eighth of the sample. The sequenced sample consisted of PBMCs or a T cell subset sorted from them (not recorded which). Every receptor here comes from an adult woman who had mild COVID-19 (a few samples of this study predate the infection). The sample titles of this study are shuffled in the database, so cell type and time point are left out; the donor was told from shared clones.

This rearrangement joins TRBV6-1 to TRBJ1-2; D is unclear. The CDR3 covers 16 residues. Looked up from germline, CDR1 is MNHNS and CDR2 is SASEGT. V was pared by 0 bases and J by 6 bases, with 17 bases between. The CDR3 sequence: CASSEALQKVWNGYTF. CDR3 coding DNA: TGTGCCAGCAGTGAAGCGCTTCAGAAAGTGTGGAATGGCTACACCTTC.

This rearrangement joins TRBV6-2 or TRBV6-3 to TRBJ1-1; D not resolved. The CDR3 spans 13 residues. Germline CDR1 and CDR2: MNHEY and SVGEGT. Trimming pared 7 bases from V and 0 bases from J, leaving 9 bases between. CDR3 protein: CASTTPLNTEAFF. CDR3 nucleotide sequence: TGTGCCAGCACCACACCCTTGAACACTGAAGCTTTCTTT.

The rearrangement joins TRBV29-1 to TRBJ2-1; D remains ambiguous. The germline gives CDR1 SQVTM, CDR2 ANQGSEA. Trimming stripped 2 bases from V and 4 bases from J, with 12 bases between. The CDR3 has 14 residues. CDR3 amino acids: CSVERVGSYNEQFF. CDR3 bases: TGCAGCGTTGAAAGAGTCGGGTCATACAATGAGCAGTTCTTC.

The gene calls are TRBV7-8 and TRBJ2-3, with D uncertain. Germline V CDR1 and CDR2: SGHVS, FQNEAQ. The germline V and J ends were trimmed by 1 base and 1 base, with 12 bases remaining between them. There are 16 residues in the CDR3. CDR3 nucleotides: TGTGCCAGCAGCTTAGTACACGGCACTGGCACAGATACGCAGTATTTT. Protein: CASSLVHGTGTDTQYF.

This chain links TRBV7-2 with TRBJ1-1; D is ambiguous. CDR1 SGHTA and CDR2 FQGNSA come from the germline V gene. The CDR3 is made up of 15 amino acids. Trimming removed 1 base from V and 1 base from J, with 10 bases in between. The CDR3 protein is CASSLVIDGNTEAFF. The CDR3 bases are TGTGCCAGCAGCTTAGTTATTGATGGGAACACTGAAGCTTTCTTT.

The chain couples TRBV7-2 to TRBJ2-3; D is ambiguous. Between the trimmed V and J ends, which lost 0 bases and 0 bases, there was a span of 4 bases. Per germline, CDR1 SGHTA and CDR2 FQGNSA. The CDR3 has 14 residues. The CDR3 DNA reads TGTGCCAGCAGCTTAGCGCCGAGCACAGATACGCAGTATTTT. This gives the protein CASSLAPSTDTQYF.

J is TRBJ2-1 and V is TRBV9; 7 nucleotides align to TRBD2. The V and J ends lost 0 bases and 0 bases, in that order; junction bases with no gene match: 9. Germline CDR1 reads SGDLS; CDR2 reads YYNGEE. This CDR3 has 18 residues. The CDR3 bases are TGTGCCAGCAGCGTAGTTGCTACCCGGGACTACTCCTACAATGAGCAGTTCTTC. Its translation: CASSVVATRDYSYNEQFF. Combining the CDR3 with reference TRBV9 and TRBJ2-1 gives the whole variable domain DSGVTQTPKHLITATGQRVTLRCSPRSGDLSVYWYQQSLDQGLQFLIQYYNGEERAKGNILERFSAQQFPDLHSELNLSSLELGDSALYFCASSVVATRDYSYNEQFFGPGTRLTVL.

The table lists this clonotype with a few counts. The chain uses TRBV30 and TRBJ1-5; no definite D call. The CDR3 consists of 15 residues. From germline, CDR1 is GTSNPN and CDR2 SVGIG (reference sequence). The V and J ends lost 2 bases and 0 bases respectively, with 11 bases between them. For the CDR3, the DNA is TGTGCCTGGAGTCGGTTTGTGAATAGCAATCAGCCCCAGCATTTT. It yields the protein CAWSRFVNSNQPQHF.